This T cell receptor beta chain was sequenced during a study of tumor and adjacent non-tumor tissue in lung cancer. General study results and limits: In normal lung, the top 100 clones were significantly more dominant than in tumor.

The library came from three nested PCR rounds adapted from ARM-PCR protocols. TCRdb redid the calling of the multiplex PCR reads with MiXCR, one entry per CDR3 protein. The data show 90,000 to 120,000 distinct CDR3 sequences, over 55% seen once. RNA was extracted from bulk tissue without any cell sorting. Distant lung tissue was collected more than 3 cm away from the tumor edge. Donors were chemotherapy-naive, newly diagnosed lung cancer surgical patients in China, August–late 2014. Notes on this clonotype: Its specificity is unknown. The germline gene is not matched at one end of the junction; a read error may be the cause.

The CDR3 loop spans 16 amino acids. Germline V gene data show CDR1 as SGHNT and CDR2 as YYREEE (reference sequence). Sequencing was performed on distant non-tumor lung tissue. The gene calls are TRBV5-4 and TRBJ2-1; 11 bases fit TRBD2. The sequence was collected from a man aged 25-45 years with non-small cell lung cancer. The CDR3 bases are TGTGCCAGCAGCGCGGGACTAGCGGCCCCCTACAATGAGCGGTTCTTC. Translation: CASSAGLAAPYNERFF. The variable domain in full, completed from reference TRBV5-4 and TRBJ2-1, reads ETGVTQSPTHLIKTRGQQVTLRCSSQSGHNTVSWYQQALGQGPQFIFQYYREEENGRGNFPPRFSGLQFPNYSSELNVNALELDDSALYLCASSAGLAAPYNERFFGPGTRLTVL.